The 13 T cell receptor beta chains below come from one sample, sequenced in a study of human T cells and chemical hapten exposure. The time point: pre-sensitization, week 0. Treatment described: therapeutic diphenylcyclopropenone sensitization with weekly scalp DPC. TCRdb analysed the RACE reads with MiXCR anew, one entry per CDR3 protein. The sample shows more than 55,000 distinct CDR3 sequences, around 10% of them seen only once. Source: whole blood, taken in connection with sensitization to the hapten diphenylcyclopropenone (DPC). These receptors all stem from a man aged 35 to 55 with alopecia areata. Some clones in this sample may be carry-over from other donors' samples.

This chain uses TRBV30 with TRBJ2-1; D gene uncertain. In germline, CDR1 is GTSNPN, CDR2 SVGIG (reference sequence). This CDR3 has 11 amino acids. V shed 0 bases and J shed 7 bases, with 4 bases lying between them. The CDR3 nucleotides are TGTGCCTGGAGTGTATTAAATGAGCAGTTCTTC. This sequence encodes CAWSVLNEQFF.

This chain connects TRBV14 to TRBJ2-1; 12 bases align to TRBD2. From germline, CDR1 is SGHDN and CDR2 FVKESK. V trimming: 0 bases; J trimming: 0 bases; junction bases outside the gene matches: 9. The CDR3 totals 20 residues. Written as DNA, the CDR3 is TGTGCCAGCAGCCAAGAGGGGAAACTAGCGGGAGGCTCCTCCTACAATGAGCAGTTCTTC. Residues: CASSQEGKLAGGSSYNEQFF.

The table lists this clonotype with many counts. This chain connects TRBV4-2 to TRBJ2-4; 9 nucleotides line up with TRBD2. The CDR3 has 19 residues. Germline-derived CDR1 and CDR2 are LGHNA and YNFKEQ. The junction had 11 bases not matched to a gene; V was cut back by 0 bases and J by 2 bases. This chain's CDR3 is CASSQERGGGRATKNIQYF. The CDR3 DNA sequence: TGTGCCAGCAGCCAAGAAAGGGGCGGCGGGAGGGCCACCAAAAACATTCAGTACTTC.

The chain recombines TRBV20-1 with TRBJ2-7, with 8 bases lining up with TRBD2. Trimming removed 5 bases from V and 4 bases from J; junction bases left unmatched: 7. The CDR3 spans 13 residues. Germline-derived CDR1 and CDR2 are DFQATT and SNEGSKA (reference sequence). CDR3 amino acids: CSAWKTSGYEQYF. DNA of the CDR3: TGCAGTGCTTGGAAAACTAGCGGTTACGAGCAGTACTTC.

The CDR3 region has the DNA TGTGCCAGCTCTCAAGGGGCAGTCAACACTGAAGCTTTCTTT. This gives the protein CASSQGAVNTEAFF. The V and J genes are TRBV18 and TRBJ1-1, with a possible D match to TRBD1 (5 bases). Trimming took off 6 bases at V and 2 bases at J, with 13 bases between the two ends. From germline, CDR1 is KGHSH and CDR2 LQKENI. The CDR3 spans 14 residues.

The rearrangement uses TRBV12-3 or TRBV12-4 and TRBJ2-3; 7 bases agree with TRBD1. Trimming at V came to 7 bases and at J to 0 bases, leaving 7 bases not matched to a gene. This CDR3 is 15 amino acids long. As DNA, the CDR3 is TGTGCCAGCACGAACAGGGGATCTAGCACAGATACGCAGTATTTT. Its translation is CASTNRGSSTDTQYF.

This rearrangement joins TRBV20-1 to TRBJ1-2, with 8 nucleotides matching TRBD1. V was clipped by 6 bases and J by 4 bases; unmatched bases: 4. CDR1 DFQATT and CDR2 SNEGSKA come from the germline V gene (reference sequence). The CDR3 loop spans 12 amino acids. CDR3 bases: TGCAGTGCCCGACAGGGGCCCTATGGCTACACCTTC. Amino acids: CSARQGPYGYTF.

Ten or more counts support this clonotype. V usage is TRBV7-3 and J usage is TRBJ2-3; D unresolved. Trimming left V 2 bases short and J 4 bases short, with 7 bases between. This CDR3 has 13 residues. Germline values: CDR1 SGHTA, CDR2 FQGTGA. The CDR3 spells CASSLSIADTQYF. CDR3 nucleotides: TGTGCCAGCAGCTTATCGATCGCAGATACGCAGTATTTT.

The V gene is TRBV29-1, the J gene TRBJ2-1, with 11 bases matching TRBD2. Germline-derived CDR1 and CDR2 are SQVTM and ANQGSEA. V lost 4 bases to trimming and J lost 1 base; unmatched junction nucleotides: 18. The CDR3 sequence is 20 residues long. The CDR3, as DNA: TGCAGCGTTGCCCCCATACAGAGTACTAGCGGGAGAGGGTCCTACAATGAGCAGTTCTTC. Encoded protein: CSVAPIQSTSGRGSYNEQFF.

The genes are TRBV28 and TRBJ2-3, with 8 bases that match TRBD1. V shed 6 bases, J shed 5 bases, and the junction held 7 bases outside the gene matches. CDR3 length: 14 amino acids. The V gene's germline CDR1 is MDHEN and CDR2 SYDVKM. CDR3 sequence: CASRAAGGKDTQYF. The DNA for the CDR3 is TGTGCCAGCAGGGCCGCAGGGGGCAAAGATACGCAGTATTTT.

The chain has TRBV5-1 and TRBJ2-7; TRBD1 matches at 7 bases. V dropped 4 bases and J dropped 6; count of bases not matched to a gene: 10. The CDR3 loop spans 14 amino acids. The germline CDR1 and CDR2 sequences are SGHRS and YFSETQ. The CDR3 spells CASSRTGDTGEQYF. The CDR3, as DNA: TGCGCCAGCAGCAGGACAGGTGATACCGGCGAGCAGTACTTC.

This clonotype was recorded many times. This sequence joins TRBV2 and TRBJ2-3; no clear D gene. The CDR3 contains 14 residues. Germline CDR1 is SNHLY and CDR2 is FYNNEI. V was pared by 2 bases and J by 2 bases, with 8 bases between. CDR3 DNA sequence: TGTGCCAGCAGTGAAACGACCGCCACAGATACGCAGTATTTT. It codes for CASSETTATDTQYF.

This clonotype was detected a few times. This sequence joins TRBV24-1 and TRBJ2-3; TRBD1 aligns across 10 bases. CDR3 length: 15 amino acids. The germline V gene encodes CDR1 KGHDR and CDR2 SFDVKD. V lost 1 base to trimming and J lost 7 bases; unmatched junction nucleotides: 4. The CDR3 region has the DNA TGTGCCACCAGTGATTTAAGGGACAGGGGCAATACGCAGTATTTT. Protein product: CATSDLRDRGNTQYF.